The entry that follows covers one T cell receptor (beta chain) sequence. This specimen belongs to a study of shared clonotypes between healthy human individuals. Trimming cost V 1 base and J 3 bases, with 10 bases left between them. CDR3 length equals 14 residues. Germline lookup yields CDR1 SGHAT and CDR2 FQNNGV. The input for sorted-subset replicate PCRs was approximately 200 ng DNA, around 30,000 T cell genomes. TCRdb keeps only in-frame clones here, not all; method: immunoSEQ multiplex PCR. Seen here are about 980,000 clones, approximately 80% observed once, and the top ten hold about 1.5%. The chain uses TRBV11-2 and TRBJ2-7; D remains unclear. Sequenced sample: memory CD4+ T cells sorted from blood. Subset given: CD45RA-negative fraction. The sequence was obtained from a man between 18 and 29 years old in good health. CDR3 sequence: CASSLAGENYEQYF. The CDR3, as DNA: TGTGCCAGCAGCTTAGCCGGTGAGAACTACGAGCAGTACTTC. The entire variable domain, with the rest obtained from reference TRBV11-2 and TRBJ2-7, is as follows: EAGVAQSPRYKIIEKRQSVAFWCNPISGHATLYWYQQILGQGPKLLIQFQNNGVVDDSQLPKDRFSAERLKGVDSTLKIQPAKLEDSAVYLCASSLAGENYEQYFGPGTRLTVT.